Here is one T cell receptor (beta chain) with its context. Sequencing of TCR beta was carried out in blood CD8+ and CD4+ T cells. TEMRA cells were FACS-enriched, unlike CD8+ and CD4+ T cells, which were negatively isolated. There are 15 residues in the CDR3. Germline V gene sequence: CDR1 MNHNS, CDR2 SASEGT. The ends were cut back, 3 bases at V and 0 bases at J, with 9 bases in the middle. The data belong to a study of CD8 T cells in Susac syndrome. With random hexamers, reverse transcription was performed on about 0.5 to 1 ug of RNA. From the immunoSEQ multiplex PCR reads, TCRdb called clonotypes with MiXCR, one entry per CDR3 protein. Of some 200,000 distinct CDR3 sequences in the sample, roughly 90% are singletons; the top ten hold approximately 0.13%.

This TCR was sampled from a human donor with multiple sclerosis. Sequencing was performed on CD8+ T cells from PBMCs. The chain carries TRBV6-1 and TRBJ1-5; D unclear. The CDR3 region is CASSERNPSNQPQHF. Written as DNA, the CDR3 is TGTGCCAGCAGTGAGCGGAACCCTAGCAATCAGCCCCAGCATTTT.